The clone carrying this T cell receptor beta chain was recorded once. The sample originates from a study of blood T cell repertoires in COVID-19. Germline V gives CDR1 SGHAT, CDR2 FQNNGV. The CDR3 contains 13 residues. Deletions cut 5 bases from V and 9 bases from J, with 14 bases between. This table comes from immunoSEQ multiplex PCR, and its TCRdb copy is limited to in-frame clones, with some not included. The sample records fewer than 200,000 clones, 79% being singletons. The sample consisted of PBMCs or T cells enriched from blood (not recorded which). The sequence was collected from a woman aged 70 to 79 in a cohort exposed to, infected with or recovered from COVID-19 (not recorded which). The rearrangement joins TRBV11-2 to TRBJ2-1, with a possible D match to TRBD2 (5 bases). CDR3 residues: CASSPTSMSEQFF. The CDR3 nucleotides are TGTGCCAGCAGCCCCACTAGTATGTCTGAGCAGTTCTTC. Looking up the rest from reference TRBV11-2 and TRBJ2-1 gives the full variable domain: EAGVAQSPRYKIIEKRQSVAFWCNPISGHATLYWYQQILGQGPKLLIQFQNNGVVDDSQLPKDRFSAERLKGVDSTLKIQPAKLEDSAVYLCASSPTSMSEQFFGPGTRLTVL.